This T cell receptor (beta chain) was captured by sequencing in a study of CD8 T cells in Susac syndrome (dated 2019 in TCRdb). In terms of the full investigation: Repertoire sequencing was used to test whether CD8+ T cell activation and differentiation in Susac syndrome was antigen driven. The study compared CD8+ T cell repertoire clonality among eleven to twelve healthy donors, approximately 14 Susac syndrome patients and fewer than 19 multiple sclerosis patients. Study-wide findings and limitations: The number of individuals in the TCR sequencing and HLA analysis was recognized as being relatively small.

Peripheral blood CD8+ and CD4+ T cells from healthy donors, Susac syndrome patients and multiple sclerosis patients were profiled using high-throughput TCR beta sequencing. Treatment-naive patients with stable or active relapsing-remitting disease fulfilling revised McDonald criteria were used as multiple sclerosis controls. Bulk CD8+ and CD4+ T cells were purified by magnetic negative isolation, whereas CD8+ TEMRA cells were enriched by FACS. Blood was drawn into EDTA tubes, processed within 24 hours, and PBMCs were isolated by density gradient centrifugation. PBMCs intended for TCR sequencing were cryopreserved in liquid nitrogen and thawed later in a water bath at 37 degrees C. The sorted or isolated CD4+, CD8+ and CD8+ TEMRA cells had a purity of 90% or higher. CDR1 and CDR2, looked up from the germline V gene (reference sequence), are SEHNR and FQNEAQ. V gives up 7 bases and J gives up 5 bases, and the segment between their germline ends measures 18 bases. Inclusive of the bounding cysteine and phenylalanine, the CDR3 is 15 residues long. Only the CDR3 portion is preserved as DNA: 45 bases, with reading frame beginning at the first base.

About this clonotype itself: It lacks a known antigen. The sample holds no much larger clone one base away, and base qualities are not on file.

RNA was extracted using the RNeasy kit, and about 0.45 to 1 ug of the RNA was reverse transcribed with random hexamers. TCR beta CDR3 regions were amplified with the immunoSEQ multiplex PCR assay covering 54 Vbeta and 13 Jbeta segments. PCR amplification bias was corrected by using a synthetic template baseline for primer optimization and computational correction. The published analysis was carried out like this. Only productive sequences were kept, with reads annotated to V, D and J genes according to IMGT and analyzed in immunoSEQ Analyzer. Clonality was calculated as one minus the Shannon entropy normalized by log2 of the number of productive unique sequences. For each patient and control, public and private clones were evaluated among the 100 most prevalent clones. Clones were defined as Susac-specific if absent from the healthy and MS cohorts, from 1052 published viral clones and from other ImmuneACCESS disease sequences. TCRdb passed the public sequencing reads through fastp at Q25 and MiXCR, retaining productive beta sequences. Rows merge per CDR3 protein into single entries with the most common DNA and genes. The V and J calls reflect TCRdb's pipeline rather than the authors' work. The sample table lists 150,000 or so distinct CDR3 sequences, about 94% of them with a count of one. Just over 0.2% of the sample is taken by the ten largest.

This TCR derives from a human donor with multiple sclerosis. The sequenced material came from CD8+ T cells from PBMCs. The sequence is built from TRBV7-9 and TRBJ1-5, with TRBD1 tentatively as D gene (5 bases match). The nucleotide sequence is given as TGTGCCAGCACCTTGGGGCGGGGGTTTGATCAGCCCCAGCATTTT. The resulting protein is CASTLGRGFDQPQHF.